What follows is one T cell receptor beta chain and its context. The data are from a study of blood T cell repertoires in COVID-19. Background on the study: Samples taken during acute and convalescent COVID-19 were collected in the United States, Italy and Spain. Sources were T cells, B-cell-depleted T cells, or PBMCs; the material itself was cDNA or gDNA.

Per the study methods: Estimated nucleated cell counts came from reference gene primer amplification. Generated by immunoSEQ multiplex PCR, the TCRdb table keeps only in-frame clones and is missing some. The V and J calls and clone size were taken over from that table, and D and trimming were inferred from the DNA. The sample holds about 240,000 clones, roughly 80% seen once. V shed 4 bases and J 1 base; nucleotides not matched to a gene: 6. This CDR3 contains 15 residues. Germline CDR1 SEHNR, CDR2 FQNEAQ (reference sequence). The V and J genes are TRBV7-9 and TRBJ1-1; 7 bases agree with TRBD1. The specimen sequenced was peripheral blood. The sequence derives from an elderly woman with acute or convalescent COVID-19. The CDR3 DNA is TGTGCCAGCAGCTCACCCGACAGGGCGAACACTGAAGCTTTCTTT. Protein product: CASSSPDRANTEAFF.